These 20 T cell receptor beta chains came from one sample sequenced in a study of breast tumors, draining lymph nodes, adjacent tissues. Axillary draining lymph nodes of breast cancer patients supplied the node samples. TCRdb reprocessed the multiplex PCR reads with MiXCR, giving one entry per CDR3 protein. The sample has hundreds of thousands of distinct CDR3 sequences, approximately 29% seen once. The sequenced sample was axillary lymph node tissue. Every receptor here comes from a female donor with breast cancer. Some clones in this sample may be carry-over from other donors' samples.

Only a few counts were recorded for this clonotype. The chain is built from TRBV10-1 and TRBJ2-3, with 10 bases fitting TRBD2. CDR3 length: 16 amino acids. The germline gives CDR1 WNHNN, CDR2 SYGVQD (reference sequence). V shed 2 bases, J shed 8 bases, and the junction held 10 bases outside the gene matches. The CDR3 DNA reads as TGCGCCAGCAGTGAGCGGGGAGCGGGAGGGCCGGGTACGCAGTATTTT. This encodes CASSERGAGGPGTQYF.

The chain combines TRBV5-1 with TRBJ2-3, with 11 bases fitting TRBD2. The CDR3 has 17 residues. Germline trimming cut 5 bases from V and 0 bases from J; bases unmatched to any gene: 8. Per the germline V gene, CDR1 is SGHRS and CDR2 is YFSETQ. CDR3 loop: CASRSGTSGTSTDTQYF. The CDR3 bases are TGCGCCAGCAGGTCCGGGACTAGCGGAACTAGCACAGATACGCAGTATTTT.

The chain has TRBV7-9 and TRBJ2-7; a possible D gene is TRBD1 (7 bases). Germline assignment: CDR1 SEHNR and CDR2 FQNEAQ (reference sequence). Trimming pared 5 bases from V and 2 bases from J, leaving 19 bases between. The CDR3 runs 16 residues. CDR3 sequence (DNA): TGTGCCAGCAGCGGGCGGGGACAGCGCGCGACCTACGAGCAGTACTTC. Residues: CASSGRGQRATYEQYF.

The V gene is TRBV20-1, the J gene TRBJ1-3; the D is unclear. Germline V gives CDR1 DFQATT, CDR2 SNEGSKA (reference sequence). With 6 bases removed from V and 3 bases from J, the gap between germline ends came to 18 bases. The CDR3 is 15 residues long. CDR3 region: CSARRLAGVGNTIYF. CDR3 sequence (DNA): TGCAGTGCCCGTAGACTAGCGGGAGTTGGAAACACCATATATTTT.

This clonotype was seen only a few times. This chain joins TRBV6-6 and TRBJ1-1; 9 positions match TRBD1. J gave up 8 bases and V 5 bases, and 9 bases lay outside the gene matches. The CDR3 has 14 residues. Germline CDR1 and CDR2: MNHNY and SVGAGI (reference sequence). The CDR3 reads CASSHPPGQGEAFF. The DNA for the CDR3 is TGTGCCAGCAGTCACCCCCCGGGACAGGGCGAAGCTTTCTTT.

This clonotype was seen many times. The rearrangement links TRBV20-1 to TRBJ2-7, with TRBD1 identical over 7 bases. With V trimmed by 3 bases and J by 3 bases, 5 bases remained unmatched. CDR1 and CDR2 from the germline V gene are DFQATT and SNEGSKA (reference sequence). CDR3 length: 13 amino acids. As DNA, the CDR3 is TGCAGTGCTAGGGGGACAGCTGTCTACGAGCAGTACTTC. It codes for CSARGTAVYEQYF.

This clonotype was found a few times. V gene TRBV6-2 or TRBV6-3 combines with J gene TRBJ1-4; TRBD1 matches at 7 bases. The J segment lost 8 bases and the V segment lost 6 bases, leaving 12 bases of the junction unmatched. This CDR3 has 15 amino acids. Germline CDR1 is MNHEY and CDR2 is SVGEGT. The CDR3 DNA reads TGTGCCAGCAGAGAGGACAGGCCGCGGGAGGAAAAACTGTTTTTT. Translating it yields CASREDRPREEKLFF.

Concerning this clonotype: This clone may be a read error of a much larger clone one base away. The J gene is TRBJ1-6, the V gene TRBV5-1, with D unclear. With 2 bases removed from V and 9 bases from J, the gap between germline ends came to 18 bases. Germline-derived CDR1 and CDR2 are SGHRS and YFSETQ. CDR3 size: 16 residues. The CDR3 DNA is TGCGCCAGCAGCTTATCGTCGCGAGGTGGTAGTTCACCCCTCCACTTT. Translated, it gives CASSLSSRGGSSPLHF.

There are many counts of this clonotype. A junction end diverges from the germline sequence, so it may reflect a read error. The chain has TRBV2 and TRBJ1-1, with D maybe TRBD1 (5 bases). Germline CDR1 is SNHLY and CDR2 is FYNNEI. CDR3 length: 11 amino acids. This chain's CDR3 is CASFLAKGTSF. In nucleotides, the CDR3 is TGTGCCAGCTTTCTGGCCAAAGGGACGTCGTTT. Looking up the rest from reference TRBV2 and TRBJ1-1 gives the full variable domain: EPEVTQTPSHQVTQMGQEVILRCVPISNHLYFYWYRQILGQKVEFLVSFYNNEISEKSEIFDDQFSVERPDGSNFTLKIRSTKLEDSAMYFCASFLAKGTSFGQGTRLTVV.

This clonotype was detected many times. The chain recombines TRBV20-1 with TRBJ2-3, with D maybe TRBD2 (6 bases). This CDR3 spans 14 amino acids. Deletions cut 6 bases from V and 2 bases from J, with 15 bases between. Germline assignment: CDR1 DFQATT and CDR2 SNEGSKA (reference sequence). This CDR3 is CSAPGARFTDTQYF. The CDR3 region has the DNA TGCAGTGCCCCGGGAGCAAGGTTCACAGATACGCAGTATTTT.

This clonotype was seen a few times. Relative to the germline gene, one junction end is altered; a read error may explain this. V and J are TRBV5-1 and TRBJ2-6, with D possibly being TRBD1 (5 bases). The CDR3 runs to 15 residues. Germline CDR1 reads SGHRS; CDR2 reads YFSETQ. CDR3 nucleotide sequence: TGCGCCAGCAGCTTGTGGGGTTCTGGGGCCGACGTCCTGACTTTC. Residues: CASSLWGSGADVLTF.

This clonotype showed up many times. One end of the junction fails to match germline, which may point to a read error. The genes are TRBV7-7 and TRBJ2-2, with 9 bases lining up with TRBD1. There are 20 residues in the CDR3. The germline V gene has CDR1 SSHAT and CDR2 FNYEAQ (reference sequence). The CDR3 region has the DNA TGTGCTAGCAGCATGGGGACAGGGTCCCCCGCGGGGACGAACACCGGGGAGCTGTTTTTT. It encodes CASSMGTGSPAGTNTGELFF.

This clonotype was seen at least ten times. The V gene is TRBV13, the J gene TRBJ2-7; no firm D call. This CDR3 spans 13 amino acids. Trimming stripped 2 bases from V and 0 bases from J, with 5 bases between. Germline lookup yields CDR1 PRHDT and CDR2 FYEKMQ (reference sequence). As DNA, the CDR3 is TGTGCCAGCAGCTTATCCGGCTCCTACGAGCAGTACTTC. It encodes CASSLSGSYEQYF.

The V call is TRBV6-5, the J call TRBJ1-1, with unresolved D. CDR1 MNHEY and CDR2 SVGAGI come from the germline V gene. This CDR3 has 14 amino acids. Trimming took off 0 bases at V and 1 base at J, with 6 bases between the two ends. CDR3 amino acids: CASSYSIENTEAFF. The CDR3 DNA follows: TGTGCCAGCAGTTACTCGATAGAGAACACTGAAGCTTTCTTT.

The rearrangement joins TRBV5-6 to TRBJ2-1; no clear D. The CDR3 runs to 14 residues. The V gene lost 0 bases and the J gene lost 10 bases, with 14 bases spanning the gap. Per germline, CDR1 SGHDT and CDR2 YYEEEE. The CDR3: CASSLDTAIYEQFF. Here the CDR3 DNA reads TGTGCCAGCAGCTTGGACACGGCAATATACGAGCAGTTCTTC.

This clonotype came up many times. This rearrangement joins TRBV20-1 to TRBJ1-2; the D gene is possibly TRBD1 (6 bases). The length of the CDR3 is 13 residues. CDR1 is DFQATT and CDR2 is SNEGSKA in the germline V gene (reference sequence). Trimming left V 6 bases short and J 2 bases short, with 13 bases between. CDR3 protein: CSASTGLNYGYTF. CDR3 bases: TGCAGTGCCTCTACAGGGCTCAACTATGGCTACACCTTC.

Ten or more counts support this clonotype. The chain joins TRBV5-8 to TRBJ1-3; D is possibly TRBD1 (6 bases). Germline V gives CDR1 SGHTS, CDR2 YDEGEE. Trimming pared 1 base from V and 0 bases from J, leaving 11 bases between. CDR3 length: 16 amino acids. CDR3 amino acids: CASSLRKGGSGNTIYF. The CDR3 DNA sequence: TGTGCCAGCAGCTTGCGTAAAGGGGGCTCTGGAAACACCATATATTTT.

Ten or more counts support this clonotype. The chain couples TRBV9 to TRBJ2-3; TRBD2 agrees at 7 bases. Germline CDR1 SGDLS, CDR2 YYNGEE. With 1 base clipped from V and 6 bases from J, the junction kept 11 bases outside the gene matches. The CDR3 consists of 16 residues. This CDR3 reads CASSVSRAGEWDTQYF. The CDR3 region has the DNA TGTGCCAGCAGCGTAAGTCGGGCGGGAGAGTGGGATACGCAGTATTTT. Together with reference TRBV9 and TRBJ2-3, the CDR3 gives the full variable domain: DSGVTQTPKHLITATGQRVTLRCSPRSGDLSVYWYQQSLDQGLQFLIQYYNGEERAKGNILERFSAQQFPDLHSELNLSSLELGDSALYFCASSVSRAGEWDTQYFGPGTRLTVL.

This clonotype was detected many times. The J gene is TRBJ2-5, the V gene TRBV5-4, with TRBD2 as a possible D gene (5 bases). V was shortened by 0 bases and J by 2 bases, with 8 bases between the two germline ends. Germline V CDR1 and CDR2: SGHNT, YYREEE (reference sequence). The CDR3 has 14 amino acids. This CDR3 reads CASSLGTRQETQYF. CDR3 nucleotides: TGTGCCAGCAGCTTGGGTACTAGACAAGAGACCCAGTACTTC.

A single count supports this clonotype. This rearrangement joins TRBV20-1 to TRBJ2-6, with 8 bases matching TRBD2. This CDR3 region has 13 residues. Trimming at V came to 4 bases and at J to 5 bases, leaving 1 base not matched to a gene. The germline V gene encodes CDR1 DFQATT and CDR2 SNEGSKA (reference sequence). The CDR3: CSAISGRANVLTF. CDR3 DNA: TGCAGTGCTATTAGCGGGAGGGCCAACGTCCTGACTTTC.